Below, 25 T cell receptor beta chains from the same sample are listed, as sequenced in a study of blood T cell repertoires in COVID-19. Using immunoSEQ multiplex PCR, the repertoire was profiled, and TCRdb retains in-frame clones only, with some absent. The sample holds more than 85,000 clones, roughly 87% seen once. The specimen was peripheral blood. These receptors were obtained from a woman aged 50 to 60 with COVID-19, enrolled during active disease.

The gene calls are TRBV5-1 and TRBJ1-2, with D possibly matching TRBD1 (5 bases). The V end was cut by 5 bases, the J end by 1 base, with 15 bases between. The CDR3 sequence is 15 residues long. Germline V gene sequence: CDR1 SGHRS, CDR2 YFSETQ. CDR3 protein: CASSSQGAFNYGYTF. CDR3 bases: TGCGCCAGCAGTAGTCAGGGCGCATTTAACTATGGCTACACCTTC.

V usage is TRBV6-5 and J usage is TRBJ2-2, with 8 positions matching TRBD2. CDR3 length: 14 residues. Looked up from germline, CDR1 is MNHEY and CDR2 is SVGAGI. Trimming removed 8 bases from V and 3 bases from J; junction bases left unmatched: 5. The CDR3 DNA reads as TGTGCCAGCGGCCCGGGACTAGACACCGGGGAGCTGTTTTTT. This codes for CASGPGLDTGELFF.

The chain combines TRBV5-1 with TRBJ2-1, with D possibly matching TRBD1 (5 bases). V was clipped by 4 bases and J by 0 bases, with 11 bases between them. This CDR3 spans 15 amino acids. CDR1 SGHRS and CDR2 YFSETQ come from the germline V gene. The CDR3 nucleotides are TGCGCCAGCAGCACAAGACAGATCTCCTACAATGAGCAGTTCTTC. Translating gives CASSTRQISYNEQFF.

The rearrangement uses TRBV2 and TRBJ1-5; D is perhaps TRBD1 (5 bases). The CDR3 is 16 amino acids. V shed 0 bases and J shed 4 bases, with 13 bases lying between them. Germline-derived CDR1 and CDR2 are SNHLY and FYNNEI. The CDR3 sequence: CASSEALGGGNQPQHF. For the CDR3, the DNA is TGTGCCAGCAGTGAAGCGCTGGGGGGAGGGAATCAGCCCCAGCATTTT.

V gene TRBV3-1 (or the pseudogene TRBV3-2) combines with J gene TRBJ1-3; weak D call: TRBD1 (5 bases). The germline V gene has CDR1 LGHDT and CDR2 YNNKEL (reference sequence). Between the trimmed V and J ends, which lost 2 bases and 8 bases, there was a span of 7 bases. This CDR3 region has 12 residues. Here the CDR3 reads CASSQLQDTIYF. The CDR3 nucleotides are TGTGCCAGCAGCCAACTACAGGACACCATATATTTT.

The chain links TRBV7-2 to TRBJ2-7; TRBD2 matches at 8 bases. From germline, CDR1 is SGHTA and CDR2 FQGNSA. The CDR3 is made up of 14 amino acids. Losses at the gene ends were 5 bases for V and 2 bases for J; bases not matched to a gene: 5. The CDR3 DNA sequence: TGTGCCAGCAGCCCTCGGGGGGGGGCCTACGAGCAGTACTTC. Its translation: CASSPRGGAYEQYF.

The rearrangement joins TRBV11-3 to TRBJ2-3; D not certain. Trimming removed 1 base from V and 5 bases from J, with 7 bases in between. This CDR3 spans 13 amino acids. CDR1 is SGHNT and CDR2 is YENEEA in the germline V gene. The chain's CDR3 is CASSLGELDTQYF. CDR3 sequence (DNA): TGTGCCAGCAGCTTAGGAGAGCTAGATACGCAGTATTTT.

This clone has more than one count but fewer than ten. V gene TRBV5-4 combines with J gene TRBJ1-6; 9 bases agree with TRBD1. CDR1 is SGHNT and CDR2 is YYREEE in the germline V gene (reference sequence). V lost 4 bases and J lost 7; bases outside the gene matches: 3. The CDR3 is 14 amino acids. CDR3 in DNA: TGTGCCAGCAGCCCACAGGGGGCCAATTCACCCCTCCACTTT. Amino acid sequence: CASSPQGANSPLHF.

The genes are TRBV7-6 and TRBJ2-1, with 9 bases fitting TRBD2. Trimming removed 2 bases from V and 7 bases from J; junction bases left unmatched: 6. Germline V gene lookup returns CDR1 SGHVS and CDR2 FNYEAQ. The CDR3 is 15 residues long. The CDR3 is CASSLLAGGPNEQFF. DNA for the CDR3: TGTGCCAGCAGCTTACTGGCGGGGGGGCCTAATGAGCAGTTCTTC. Supplemented by reference TRBV7-6 and TRBJ2-1, the full variable domain reads GAGVSQSPRYKVTKRGQDVALRCDPISGHVSLYWYRQALGQGPEFLTYFNYEAQQDKSGLPNDRFSAERPEGSISTLTIQRTEQRDSAMYRCASSLLAGGPNEQFFGPGTRLTVL.

V gene TRBV5-6 combines with J gene TRBJ1-2; the D is unclear. This CDR3 is built from 18 residues. The ends were cut back, 3 bases at V and 1 base at J, with 22 bases in the middle. From germline, CDR1 is SGHDT and CDR2 YYEEEE. The CDR3 nucleotides read TGTGCCAGCAGCTGGGAGGTTCCGTACCGACTTAATAACTATGGCTACACCTTC. Translated: CASSWEVPYRLNNYGYTF.

The rearrangement uses TRBV18 and TRBJ2-1, with 11 nucleotides matching TRBD2. The CDR3 has 17 amino acids. Germline loops: CDR1 KGHSH, CDR2 LQKENI. V was pared by 2 bases and J by 4 bases, with 7 bases of the junction left unmatched. CDR3 coding DNA: TGTGCCAGCTCACCAACCACGACTAGCGGGATTTACAATGAGCAGTTCTTC. It encodes CASSPTTTSGIYNEQFF.

The DNA of the CDR3 is TGTGCCAGCAGTGCCATGGACAGTATGACCTGGAGCACAGATACGCAGTATTTT. Protein product: CASSAMDSMTWSTDTQYF. The chain carries TRBV6-1 and TRBJ2-3; tentative D call: TRBD1 (6 bases). The length of the CDR3 is 18 residues. CDR1 and CDR2 (germline): MNHNS, SASEGT. Trimming pared 4 bases from V and 0 bases from J, leaving 20 bases between.

This sequence joins TRBV11-2 and TRBJ2-5, with D possibly matching TRBD1 (6 bases). From germline, CDR1 is SGHAT and CDR2 FQNNGV. This CDR3 region has 14 residues. Trimming took off 1 base at V and 4 bases at J, with 10 bases between the two ends. DNA for the CDR3: TGTGCCAGCAGCTTAGGGAAAGGGGGAGAGACCCAGTACTTC. As protein: CASSLGKGGETQYF.

The V and J genes are TRBV4-1 and TRBJ2-2; D might be TRBD2 (6 bases). Germline V lookup: CDR1 MGHRA, CDR2 YSYEKL. The CDR3 has 15 residues. V shed 3 bases and J shed 5 bases, with 13 bases lying between them. The CDR3 DNA sequence: TGCGCCAGCAGCCAGTACCGGGACTTGACCGGGGAGCTGTTTTTT. This sequence encodes CASSQYRDLTGELFF.

This clone was observed once. The chain has TRBV7-9 and TRBJ2-5; TRBD2 aligns across 9 bases. Germline lookup yields CDR1 SEHNR and CDR2 FQNEAQ (reference sequence). Losses at the gene ends were 5 bases for V and 3 bases for J; bases not matched to a gene: 19. CDR3 length equals 19 residues. The CDR3 protein is CASSPRNGGGASGEETQYF. CDR3 in DNA: TGTGCCAGCAGCCCCAGGAATGGCGGGGGGGCTTCCGGGGAAGAGACCCAGTACTTC.

The chain links TRBV19 to TRBJ1-4; D perhaps matches TRBD1 (6 bases). Per germline, CDR1 LNHDA and CDR2 SQIVND (reference sequence). V gave up 9 bases and J gave up 7 bases, with 15 bases separating them. This CDR3 has 13 residues. The CDR3, as DNA: TGTGCCAGCACGGGACACCAGCGTGAAAAACTGTTTTTT. Protein sequence: CASTGHQREKLFF.

V is TRBV6-5 and J is TRBJ1-3; no clear D gene. The germline CDR1 and CDR2 sequences are MNHEY and SVGAGI. CDR3 length: 15 residues. Trimming took off 6 bases at V and 0 bases at J, with 12 bases between the two ends. The CDR3 DNA sequence: TGTGCCAGCAGCCCAAGGCAGCGCTCTGGAAACACCATATATTTT. This gives the protein CASSPRQRSGNTIYF.

This chain joins TRBV7-2 and TRBJ2-2; 8 bases are shared with TRBD1. Germline CDR1 SGHTA, CDR2 FQGNSA. CDR3 size: 13 residues. The V gene end was trimmed by 4 bases and the J gene end by 5 bases; junction bases not matched to a gene: 0. CDR3 protein: CASSWTGTGELFF. CDR3 sequence (DNA): TGTGCCAGCAGCTGGACAGGGACCGGGGAGCTGTTTTTT.

This clone was detected once. The V gene is TRBV19, the J gene TRBJ2-5, with D possibly TRBD1 on 5 matching bases. The CDR3 contains 14 residues. Germline values: CDR1 LNHDA, CDR2 SQIVND (reference sequence). Trimming shortened V by 3 bases and J by 3 bases, and 11 bases separated the two germline ends. The CDR3 reads CASSISQGKETQYF. For the CDR3, the DNA is TGTGCCAGTAGTATTTCCCAGGGTAAAGAGACCCAGTACTTC.

V gene TRBV7-2 combines with J gene TRBJ2-5; TRBD2 matches 9 bases. CDR3 length: 17 residues. Germline values: CDR1 SGHTA, CDR2 FQGNSA. V dropped 1 base and J dropped 1; count of bases not matched to a gene: 7. The CDR3 loop reads CASSLVAGGSLQETQYF. CDR3 DNA sequence: TGTGCCAGCAGCTTAGTTGCGGGGGGGAGCCTCCAAGAGACCCAGTACTTC.

The chain links TRBV5-6 to TRBJ2-5; TRBD1 aligns across 11 bases. CDR1 SGHDT and CDR2 YYEEEE come from the germline V gene. This CDR3 has 16 amino acids. V lost 4 bases and J lost 5; bases outside the gene matches: 10. The CDR3 sequence is CASSGSDRGLLETQYF. CDR3 bases: TGTGCCAGCAGCGGCTCGGACAGGGGGCTTTTGGAGACCCAGTACTTC.

The V call is TRBV7-2, the J call TRBJ2-7; D not resolved. Trimming pared 2 bases from V and 1 base from J, leaving 6 bases between. CDR3 length equals 13 residues. Germline assignment: CDR1 SGHTA and CDR2 FQGNSA. This CDR3 is CASSLTDSYEQYF. Here the CDR3 DNA reads TGTGCCAGCAGCTTAACTGATTCCTACGAGCAGTACTTC.

The V call is TRBV20-1, the J call TRBJ2-3, with D unclear. Deletions cut 3 bases from V and 0 bases from J, with 7 bases between. The CDR3 loop spans 13 amino acids. The germline gives CDR1 DFQATT, CDR2 SNEGSKA (reference sequence). The CDR3 is CSASFESTDTQYF. In DNA, the CDR3 is TGCAGTGCTAGTTTTGAGAGCACAGATACGCAGTATTTT.

The V gene is TRBV18, the J gene TRBJ2-1, with TRBD2 as a possible D gene (6 bases). The germline V gene has CDR1 KGHSH and CDR2 LQKENI. This CDR3 has 14 amino acids. The V and J ends lost 0 bases and 7 bases respectively, with 10 bases between them. This CDR3 reads CASSPPQAGNEQFF. The DNA of the CDR3 is TGTGCCAGCTCACCACCGCAGGCGGGGAATGAGCAGTTCTTC.

J is TRBJ2-3 and V is TRBV10-3; 11 nucleotides match TRBD2. Trimming at V came to 4 bases and at J to 3 bases, leaving 3 bases not matched to a gene. Germline V gene sequence: CDR1 ENHRY, CDR2 SYGVKD. The CDR3 length is 15 residues. The CDR3 DNA sequence: TGTGCCATCAGTGGGGCTAGCGGGGGGACAGATACGCAGTATTTT. Its protein product is CAISGASGGTDTQYF.